The source of this T cell receptor (beta chain) is a study of cytomegalovirus exposure and HLA in healthy donors. The PCR ran on 60 Vbeta and 13 Jbeta primers. The method was immunoSEQ multiplex PCR; TCRdb's version includes in-frame clones alone and lacks a portion of them. Among around 150,000 clones listed, approximately 83% were seen once. Trimming at V came to 1 base and at J to 0 bases, leaving 3 bases not matched to a gene. CDR1 and CDR2 from the germline V gene are KGHSH and LQKENI. This CDR3 is 16 amino acids long. This receptor was taken from a woman aged 40 to 50 in good health and CMV-seronegative. The chain couples TRBV18 to TRBJ1-1; 9 nucleotides match TRBD1. Sequencing was carried out using PBMCs. CDR3 loop: CASSPRGQGLNTEAFF. As DNA, the CDR3 is TGTGCCAGCTCACCACGGGGACAGGGATTGAACACTGAAGCTTTCTTT. The variable domain in full, completed from reference TRBV18 and TRBJ1-1, reads NAGVMQNPRHLVRRRGQEARLRCSPMKGHSHVYWYRQLPEEGLKFMVYLQKENIIDESGMPKERFSAEFPKEGPSILRIQQVVRGDSAAYFCASSPRGQGLNTEAFFGQGTRLTVV.